The 14 T cell receptor beta chains below were found in one sample sequenced in a study of TIL therapy for anti-PD-1-resistant metastatic lung cancer. The libraries were made with immunoSEQ v3. This table comes from immunoSEQ multiplex PCR, and its TCRdb copy is limited to in-frame clones, with some not included. The profile covers more than 55,000 clones, with over 75% appearing a single time and approximately 3% taken by the ten largest. The time point denotes: pre-treatment sample, taken before nivolumab and TIL therapy. The sample consisted of blood, taken at baseline. Receptors originate from a person aged 25-85 years with non-small cell lung cancer.

The CDR3 region is CASSGGEGQPQHF. CDR3 in DNA: TGTGCCAGCTCAGGGGGGGAGGGTCAGCCCCAGCATTTT. This chain joins TRBV5-6 and TRBJ1-5, with 7 bases lining up with TRBD1. The germline CDR1 and CDR2 sequences are SGHDT and YYEEEE. This CDR3 has 13 residues. V trimming: 7 bases; J trimming: 6 bases; junction bases outside the gene matches: 7.

This CDR3 reads CAISGETGGQPQHF. CDR3 sequence (DNA): TGTGCCATCAGTGGGGAGACAGGGGGTCAGCCCCAGCATTTT. The V and J genes are TRBV10-3 and TRBJ1-5; 9 bases line up with TRBD1. After removal of 4 bases from V and 6 bases from J, the junction contained 4 bases not matched to a gene. From germline, CDR1 is ENHRY and CDR2 SYGVKD. This CDR3 is 14 amino acids long.

V usage is TRBV5-6 and J usage is TRBJ1-5; no definite D call. CDR3 length: 15 residues. CDR1 is SGHDT, CDR2 YYEEEE, per germline. The V end was cut by 0 bases, the J end by 5 bases, with 12 bases between. The CDR3 DNA is TGTGCCAGCAGCTTGGGGAGGGCTGGATATCAGCCCCAGCATTTT. Translated, it gives CASSLGRAGYQPQHF.

J is TRBJ2-7 and V is TRBV7-8, with 8 positions matching TRBD2. The V gene end was trimmed by 5 bases and the J gene end by 1 base; junction bases not matched to a gene: 7. This CDR3 has 15 amino acids. Per germline, CDR1 SGHVS and CDR2 FQNEAQ. The CDR3 DNA reads as TGTGCCAGCAGCAATGGACTAGCAGGGTCCTACGAGCAGTACTTC. Residues: CASSNGLAGSYEQYF.

The chain joins TRBV7-8 to TRBJ2-2, with 10 bases aligning to TRBD1. V shed 5 bases and J 7 bases; nucleotides not matched to a gene: 10. The CDR3 runs to 16 residues. Germline V gives CDR1 SGHVS, CDR2 FQNEAQ. The CDR3 DNA is TGTGCCAGCAGCATGGGACAGGGGCCTCCTTTCGGGGAGCTGTTTTTT. This codes for CASSMGQGPPFGELFF.

The chain has TRBV2 and TRBJ1-5; TRBD1 might be the D (6 bases). CDR1 SNHLY and CDR2 FYNNEI come from the germline V gene. V was pared by 4 bases and J by 2 bases, with 12 bases between. This CDR3 has 15 amino acids. This CDR3 reads CASSGDRPGNQPQHF. In nucleotides, the CDR3 is TGTGCCAGCAGTGGCGACAGGCCAGGCAATCAGCCCCAGCATTTT.

This chain joins TRBV9 and TRBJ2-3; D gene uncertain. V lost 0 bases and J lost 2, with 10 bases in between. Per the germline V gene, CDR1 is SGDLS and CDR2 is YYNGEE. The CDR3 is 15 residues long. CDR3 bases: TGTGCCAGCAGCGTAGCGGACCGACCCACAGATACGCAGTATTTT. Protein sequence: CASSVADRPTDTQYF.

The V call is TRBV7-3, the J call TRBJ2-1, with 10 bases fitting TRBD1. With 6 bases clipped from V and 8 bases from J, the junction kept 10 bases outside the gene matches. The CDR3 extends over 15 amino acids. Germline assignment: CDR1 SGHTA and CDR2 FQGTGA. The CDR3 nucleotides are TGTGCCAGCAGAGTCGGGACAGGGGTCCGCGATGAGCAGTTCTTC. It specifies CASRVGTGVRDEQFF.

The rearrangement joins TRBV28 to TRBJ1-5; perhaps TRBD1 as D (6 bases). Trimming took 5 bases from V and 3 from J, leaving 11 bases between them. The CDR3 covers 14 residues. The germline V gene encodes CDR1 MDHEN and CDR2 SYDVKM. The CDR3 sequence is CASSPGQPNQPQHF. The CDR3 DNA sequence: TGTGCCAGCAGTCCTGGACAGCCCAATCAGCCCCAGCATTTT.

The CDR3 DNA follows: TGTGCCAGTTTAGGCGGGGGTTATAGCAATCAGCCCCAGCATTTT. Its protein is CASLGGGYSNQPQHF. The rearrangement uses TRBV19 and TRBJ1-5, with D tentatively TRBD1 (5 bases). This CDR3 is 15 amino acids long. Trimming left V 8 bases short and J 0 bases short, with 14 bases between. The germline V gene encodes CDR1 LNHDA and CDR2 SQIVND (reference sequence).

This clone showed up just once. A read error may account for a junction end that differs from germline. This sequence joins TRBV15 and TRBJ1-2, with D tentatively TRBD1 (5 bases). The germline V gene has CDR1 LNHNV and CDR2 YYDKDF (reference sequence). The CDR3 covers 12 residues. CDR3 nucleotide sequence: TGTGCCACCAGCAGCGACAGATATGGCCACACCTTC. Translated, it gives CATSSDRYGHTF.

The genes are TRBV30 and TRBJ1-3, with unresolved D. This CDR3 has 14 residues. The germline CDR1 and CDR2 sequences are GTSNPN and SVGIG (reference sequence). V was shortened by 2 bases and J by 0 bases, with 8 bases between the two germline ends. The CDR3 DNA is TGTGCCTGGAGTATTGGCTACTCTGGAAACACCATATATTTT. Translation: CAWSIGYSGNTIYF.

This clone occurred a few times. The chain employs TRBV24-1 and TRBJ2-7; TRBD2 aligns across 14 bases. The CDR3 runs to 15 residues. Per the germline V gene, CDR1 is KGHDR and CDR2 is SFDVKD. With 4 bases clipped from V and 3 bases from J, the junction kept 1 base outside the gene matches. The CDR3 nucleotides read TGTGCCACCAGTGAGGGACTAGCGGGAGTCTACGAGCAGTACTTC. Its protein is CATSEGLAGVYEQYF.

The rearrangement uses TRBV30 and TRBJ1-1; no reliable D call. Deletions cut 2 bases from V and 9 bases from J, with 10 bases between. Germline V lookup: CDR1 GTSNPN, CDR2 SVGIG (reference sequence). The length of the CDR3 is 11 residues. The CDR3 bases are TGTGCCTGGAGTAGCGGGCCTCAAGCTTTCTTT. Its protein is CAWSSGPQAFF.